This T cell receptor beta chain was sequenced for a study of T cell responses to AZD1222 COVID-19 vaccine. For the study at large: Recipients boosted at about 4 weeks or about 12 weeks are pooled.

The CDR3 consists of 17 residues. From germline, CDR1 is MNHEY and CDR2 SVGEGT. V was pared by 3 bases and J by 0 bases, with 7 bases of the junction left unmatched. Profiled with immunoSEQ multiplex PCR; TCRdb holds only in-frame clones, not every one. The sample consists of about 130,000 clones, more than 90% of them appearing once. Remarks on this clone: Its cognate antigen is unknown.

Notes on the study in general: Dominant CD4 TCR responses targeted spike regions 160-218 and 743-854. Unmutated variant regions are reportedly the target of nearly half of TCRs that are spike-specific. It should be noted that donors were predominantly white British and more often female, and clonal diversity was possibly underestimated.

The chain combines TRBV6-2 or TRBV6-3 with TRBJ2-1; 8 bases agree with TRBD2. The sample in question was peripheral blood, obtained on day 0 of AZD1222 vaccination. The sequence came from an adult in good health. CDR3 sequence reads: CASSYERGGSSYNEQFF. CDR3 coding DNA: TGTGCCAGCAGTTATGAGCGCGGGGGGAGCTCCTACAATGAGCAGTTCTTC.